This TCR beta chain was sequenced during a study of cytomegalovirus exposure and HLA in healthy donors. Study results and limitations: A few chains linked to CMV were shown in vitro to be specific for CMV antigens.

V was clipped by 4 bases and J by 7 bases, with 10 bases between them. Germline lookup yields CDR1 MNHEY and CDR2 SVGAGI. The CDR3 totals 13 residues. The PCR had 60 Vbeta and 13 Jbeta primers. Measured with immunoSEQ multiplex PCR; TCRdb has only the in-frame clones, and not every one. This sample has about 210,000 clones; about four fifths occur once, and the top ten carry around 9.6%. Note on this clone: Its antigen is unknown.

The material sequenced was PBMCs. The rearrangement uses TRBV6-5 and TRBJ2-2; no clear D. The TCR sequence derives from a woman aged 45-65 years in good health and CMV-seropositive. The CDR3 nucleotides are TGTGCCAGCAGTTCGGGTCCCGGCGGGGAGCTGTTTTTT. Encoded protein: CASSSGPGGELFF.